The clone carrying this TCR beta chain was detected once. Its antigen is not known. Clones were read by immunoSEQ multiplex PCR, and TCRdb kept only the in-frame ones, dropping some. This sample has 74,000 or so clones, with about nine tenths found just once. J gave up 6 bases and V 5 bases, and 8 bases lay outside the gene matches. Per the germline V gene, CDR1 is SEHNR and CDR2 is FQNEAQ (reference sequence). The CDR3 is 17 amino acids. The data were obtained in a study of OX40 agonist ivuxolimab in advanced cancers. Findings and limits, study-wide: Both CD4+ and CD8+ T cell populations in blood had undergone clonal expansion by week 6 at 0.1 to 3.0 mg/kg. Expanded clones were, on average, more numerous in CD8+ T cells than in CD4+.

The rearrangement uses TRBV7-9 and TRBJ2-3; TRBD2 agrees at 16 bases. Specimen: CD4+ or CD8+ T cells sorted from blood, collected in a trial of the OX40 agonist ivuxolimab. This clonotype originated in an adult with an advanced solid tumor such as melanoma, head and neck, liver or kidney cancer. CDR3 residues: CASSPPGTSGRGDTQYF. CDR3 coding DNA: TGTGCCAGCAGCCCCCCCGGGACTAGCGGGAGGGGGGATACGCAGTATTTT.